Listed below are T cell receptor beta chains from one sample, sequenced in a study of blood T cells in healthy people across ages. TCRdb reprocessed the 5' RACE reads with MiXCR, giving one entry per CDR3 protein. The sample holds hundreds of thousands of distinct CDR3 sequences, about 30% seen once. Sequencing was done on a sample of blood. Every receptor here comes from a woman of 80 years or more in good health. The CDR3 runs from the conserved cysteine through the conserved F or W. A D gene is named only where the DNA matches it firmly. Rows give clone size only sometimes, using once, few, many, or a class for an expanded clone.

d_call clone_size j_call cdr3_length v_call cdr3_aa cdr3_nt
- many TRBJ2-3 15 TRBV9 CASSVDPRDTDTQYF TGTGCCAGCAGCGTAGATCCAAGGGACACAGATACGCAGTATTTT
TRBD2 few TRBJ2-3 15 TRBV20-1 CSALGLAGGTDTQYF TGCAGTGCCCTGGGACTAGCGGGGGGCACAGATACGCAGTATTTT
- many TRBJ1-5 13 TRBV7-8 CASSPQTNQPQHF TGTGCCAGCAGCCCCCAGACCAATCAGCCCCAGCATTTT
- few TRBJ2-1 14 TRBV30 CAWSVLGGRGEQFF TGTGCCTGGAGTGTTTTAGGGGGAAGGGGTGAGCAGTTCTTC
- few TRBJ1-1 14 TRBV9 CASSVDVGNTEAFF TGTGCCAGCAGCGTAGACGTTGGGAACACTGAAGCTTTCTTT
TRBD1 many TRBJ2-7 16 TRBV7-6 CASSPDRGELSYEQYF TGTGCCAGCAGTCCTGACAGGGGCGAACTATCCTACGAGCAGTACTTC
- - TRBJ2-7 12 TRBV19 CASSTRQGEQYF TGTGCCAGTAGTACTAGACAAGGCGAGCAGTACTTC
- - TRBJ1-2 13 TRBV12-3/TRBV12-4 CASSFDRKHGYTF TGTGCCAGCAGTTTCGACAGGAAGCATGGCTACACCTTC
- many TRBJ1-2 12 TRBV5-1 CASSGDLGGYTF TGCGCCAGCAGCGGGGACCTAGGAGGCTACACCTTC
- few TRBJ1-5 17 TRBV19 CASDGTRDGISNQPQHF TGTGCCAGTGACGGGACCCGAGATGGTATAAGCAATCAGCCCCAGCATTTT
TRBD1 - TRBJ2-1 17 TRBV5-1 CASSLGQGASGYNEQFF TGCGCCAGCAGCTTGGGACAGGGGGCTTCAGGCTACAATGAGCAGTTCTTC
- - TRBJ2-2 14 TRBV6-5 CASSWGLDTGERFF TGTGCCAGCAGTTGGGGACTGGACACCGGGGAGCGGTTTTTT
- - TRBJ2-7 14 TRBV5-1 CASSSGVGSYEQYF TGCGCCAGCAGTTCAGGGGTCGGGTCCTACGAGCAGTACTTC
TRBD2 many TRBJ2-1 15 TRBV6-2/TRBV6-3 CASGRAGGTYNEQFF TGTGCCAGCGGACGAGCGGGGGGGACATACAATGAGCAGTTCTTC
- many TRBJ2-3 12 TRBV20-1 CSATGTINTQYF TGCAGTGCCACCGGGACCATCAATACGCAGTATTTT
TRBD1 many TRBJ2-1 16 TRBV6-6 CASSSTGGSSYNEQFF TGTGCCAGCAGCTCCACAGGGGGCAGCTCCTACAATGAGCAGTTCTTC
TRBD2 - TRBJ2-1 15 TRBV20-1 CSAEGGTTPYNGQFF TGTAGTGCCGAGGGCGGGACTACCCCCTACAATGGGCAGTTCTTC
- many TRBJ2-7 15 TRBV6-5 CASSYSTGTAYEQYF TGTGCCAGCAGTTACTCGACAGGCACAGCCTACGAGCAGTACTTC
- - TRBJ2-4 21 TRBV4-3 CASSQDPPAVGGVWAKNIQYF TGCGCCAGCAGCCAAGATCCTCCTGCTGTAGGGGGGGTGTGGGCCAAAAACATTCAGTACTTC
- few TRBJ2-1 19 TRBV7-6 CASSLPTTLISEKVSEQFF TGTGCCAGCAGCTTACCCACTACGTTGATTTCAGAGAAAGTAAGTGAGCAGTTCTTC
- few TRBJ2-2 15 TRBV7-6 CASSFGTDYTGELFF TGTGCCAGCAGCTTTGGGACTGATTACACTGGGGAGCTGTTTTTT
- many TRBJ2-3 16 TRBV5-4 CASRRKGAGGSDTQYF TGTGCCAGCAGACGCAAAGGTGCAGGGGGGAGCGATACGCAGTATTTT
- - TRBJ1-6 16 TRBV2 CASTTGSGAINSPLYF TGTGCCAGCACCACCGGGTCAGGGGCGATTAATTCACCCCTCTACTTT
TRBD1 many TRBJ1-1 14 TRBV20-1 CSATDRGPNTEAFF TGCAGTGCTACCGACAGGGGCCCGAACACTGAAGCTTTCTTT
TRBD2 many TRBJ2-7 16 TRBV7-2 CASSLAVSSWGGEQYF TGTGCCAGCAGCTTAGCGGTGTCTAGCTGGGGGGGGGAGCAGTACTTC
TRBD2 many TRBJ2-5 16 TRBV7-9 CASSLTSVGGGETQYF TGTGCCAGCAGCTTGACTAGCGTGGGGGGAGGAGAGACCCAGTACTTC
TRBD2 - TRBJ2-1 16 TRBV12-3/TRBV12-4 CASSPALAGGRNEQFF TGTGCCAGCAGCCCAGCTCTAGCGGGGGGGCGCAATGAGCAGTTCTTC
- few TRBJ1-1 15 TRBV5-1 CASSRESGGFGEAFF TGCGCCAGCAGCCGTGAGTCTGGGGGCTTTGGTGAAGCTTTCTTT
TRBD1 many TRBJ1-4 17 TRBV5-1 CASSAGDRGRGGEKLFF TGCGCCAGCAGCGCCGGGGACAGGGGGCGCGGCGGTGAAAAACTGTTTTTT
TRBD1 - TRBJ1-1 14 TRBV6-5 CASSSGGQVTEAFF TGTGCCAGCAGTTCAGGGGGGCAGGTCACTGAAGCTTTCTTT
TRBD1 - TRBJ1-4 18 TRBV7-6 CASSSQPQGAGSNEKLFF TGTGCCAGCAGCTCGCAACCACAGGGGGCCGGGTCTAATGAAAAACTGTTTTTT
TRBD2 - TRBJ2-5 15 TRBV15 CATSPREWGGNEQYF TGTGCCACCAGCCCAAGGGAGTGGGGGGGAAATGAGCAGTACTTC
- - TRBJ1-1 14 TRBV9 CASSVGVGNTEAFF TGTGCCAGCAGCGTAGGGGTGGGGAACACTGAAGCTTTCTTT
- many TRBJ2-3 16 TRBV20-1 CSARDRGGAVTDTQYF TGCAGTGCTAGGGATCGCGGAGGGGCGGTAACAGATACGCAGTATTTT
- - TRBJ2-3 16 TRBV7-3 CVSSLVVGGSTDTQYF TGTGTCAGCAGCCTTGTCGTTGGGGGAAGCACAGATACGCAGTATTTT
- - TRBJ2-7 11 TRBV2 CASSEVYVQYF TGTGCCAGCAGTGAGGTTTACGTGCAGTACTTC
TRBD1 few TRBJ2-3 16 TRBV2 CASRRGQRGGTDTQYF TGTGCCAGCAGGAGGGGACAGAGGGGTGGCACAGATACGCAGTATTTT
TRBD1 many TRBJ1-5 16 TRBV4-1 CASSQTDRGLNQPQHF TGCGCCAGCAGCCAAACGGACAGGGGGCTCAATCAGCCCCAGCATTTT
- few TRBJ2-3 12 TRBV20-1 CSARGSTDTQYF TGCAGTGCTAGGGGCAGCACAGATACGCAGTATTTT
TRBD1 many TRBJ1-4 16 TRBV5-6 CASSGGTGVTNEKLFF TGTGCCAGCAGCGGTGGAACAGGGGTTACTAATGAAAAACTGTTTTTT
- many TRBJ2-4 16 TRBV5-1 CASSLGLDRTRDIQYF TGCGCCAGCAGCTTGGGGCTGGACCGAACGCGCGACATTCAGTACTTC
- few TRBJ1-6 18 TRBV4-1 CASSQDGTGSSYNSPLHF TGCGCCAGCAGCCAAGATGGTACGGGGAGCTCCTATAATTCACCCCTCCACTTT
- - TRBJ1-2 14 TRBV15 CATSRDRGRFGYTF TGTGCCACCAGCAGAGATAGGGGCAGATTTGGCTACACCTTC
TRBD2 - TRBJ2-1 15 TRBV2 CASSEREGPYNEQFF TGTGCCAGCAGTGAGCGGGAGGGCCCATACAATGAGCAGTTCTTC
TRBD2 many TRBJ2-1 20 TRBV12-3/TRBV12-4 CASSFRPGLAGILTNNEQFF TGTGCCAGCAGTTTCCGACCGGGACTAGCGGGCATACTAACTAACAATGAGCAGTTCTTC
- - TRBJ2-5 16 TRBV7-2 CASSLVFGGRGGTQYF TGTGCCAGCAGCTTAGTGTTTGGGGGCCGAGGAGGGACCCAGTACTTC
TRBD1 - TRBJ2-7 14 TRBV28 CASRNRDRFNEQYF TGTGCCAGCAGGAACCGGGACAGGTTTAACGAGCAGTACTTC
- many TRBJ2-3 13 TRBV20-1 CSARGGRTDTQYF TGCAGTGCTAGGGGGGGCCGCACAGATACGCAGTATTTT
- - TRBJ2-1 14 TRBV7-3 CASSPQPLGYEQFF TGTGCCAGCAGCCCCCAGCCCCTAGGCTATGAGCAGTTCTTC
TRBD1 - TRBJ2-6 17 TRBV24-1 CATSGRDRSSGANVLTF TGTGCCACCAGCGGCCGGGACAGGAGCTCTGGGGCCAACGTCCTGACTTTC
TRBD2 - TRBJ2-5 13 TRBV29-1 CSAQGLAQETQYF TGCAGCGCTCAAGGACTAGCTCAAGAGACCCAGTACTTC
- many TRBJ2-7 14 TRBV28 CASSFGRRSYEQYF TGTGCCAGCAGTTTCGGTAGGCGCTCCTACGAGCAGTACTTC